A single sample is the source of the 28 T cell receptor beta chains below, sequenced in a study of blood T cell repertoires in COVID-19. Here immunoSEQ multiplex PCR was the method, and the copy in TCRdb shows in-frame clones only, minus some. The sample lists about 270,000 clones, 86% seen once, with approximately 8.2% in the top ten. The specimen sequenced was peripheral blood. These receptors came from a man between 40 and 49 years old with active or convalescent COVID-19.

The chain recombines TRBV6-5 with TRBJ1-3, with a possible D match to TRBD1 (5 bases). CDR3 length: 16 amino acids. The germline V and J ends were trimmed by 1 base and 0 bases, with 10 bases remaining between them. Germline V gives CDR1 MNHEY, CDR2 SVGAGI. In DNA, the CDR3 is TGTGCCAGCAGTTACTATGCAGGGCGCTCTGGAAACACCATATATTTT. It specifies CASSYYAGRSGNTIYF.

CDR3 protein: CASSYEVPGTEAFF. The CDR3 coding sequence is TGTGCCAGCAGTTACGAGGTCCCGGGGACTGAAGCTTTCTTT. This chain joins TRBV6-6 and TRBJ1-1; D call uncertain. The CDR3 extends over 14 amino acids. In germline, CDR1 is MNHNY, CDR2 SVGAGI (reference sequence). V was trimmed by 2 bases and J by 5 bases, leaving 12 bases between them.

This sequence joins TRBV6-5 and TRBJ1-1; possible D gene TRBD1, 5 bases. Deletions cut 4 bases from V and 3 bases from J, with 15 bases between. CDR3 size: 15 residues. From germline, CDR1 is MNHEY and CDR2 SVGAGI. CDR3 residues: CASSLSGVRDTEAFF. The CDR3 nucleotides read TGTGCCAGCAGTTTATCGGGGGTCCGAGACACTGAAGCTTTCTTT.

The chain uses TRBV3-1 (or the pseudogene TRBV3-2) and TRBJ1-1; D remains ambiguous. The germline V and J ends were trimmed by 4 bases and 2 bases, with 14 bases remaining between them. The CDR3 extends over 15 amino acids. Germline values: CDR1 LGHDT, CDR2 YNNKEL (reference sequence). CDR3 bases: TGTGCCAGCAGCCGATCGGGATTCCTTAACACTGAAGCTTTCTTT. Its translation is CASSRSGFLNTEAFF.

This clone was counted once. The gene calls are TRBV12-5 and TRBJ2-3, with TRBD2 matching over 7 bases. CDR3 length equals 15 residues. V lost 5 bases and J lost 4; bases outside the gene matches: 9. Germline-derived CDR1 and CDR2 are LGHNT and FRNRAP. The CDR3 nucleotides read TGTGCTAGTGGTGCGGGAGTTCTCCGCTCAGATACGCAGTATTTT. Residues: CASGAGVLRSDTQYF.

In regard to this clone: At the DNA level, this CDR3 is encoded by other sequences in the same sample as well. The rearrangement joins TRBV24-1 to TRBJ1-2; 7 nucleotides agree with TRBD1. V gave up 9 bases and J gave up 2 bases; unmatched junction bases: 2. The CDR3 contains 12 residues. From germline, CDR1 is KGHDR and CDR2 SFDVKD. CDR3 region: CATSGGNYGYTF. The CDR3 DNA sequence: TGTGCCACCTCAGGGGGAAACTATGGCTACACCTTC.

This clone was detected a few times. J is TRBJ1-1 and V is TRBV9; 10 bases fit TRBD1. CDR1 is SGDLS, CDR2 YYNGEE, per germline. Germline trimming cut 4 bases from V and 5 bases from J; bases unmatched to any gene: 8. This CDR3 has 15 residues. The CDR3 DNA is TGTGCCAGCAGCCCCCGGGACAGGGGAGAGACTGAAGCTTTCTTT. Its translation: CASSPRDRGETEAFF.

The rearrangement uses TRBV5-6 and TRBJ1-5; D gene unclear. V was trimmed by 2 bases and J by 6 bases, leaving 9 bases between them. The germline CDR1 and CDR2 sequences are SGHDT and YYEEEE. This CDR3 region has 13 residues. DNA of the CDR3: TGTGCCAGCAGCTTCGGGGTATTTCAGCCCCAGCATTTT. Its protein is CASSFGVFQPQHF.

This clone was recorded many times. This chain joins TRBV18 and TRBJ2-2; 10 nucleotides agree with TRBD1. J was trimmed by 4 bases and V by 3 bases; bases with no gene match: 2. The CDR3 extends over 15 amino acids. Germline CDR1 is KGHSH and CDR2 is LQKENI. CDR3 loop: CASSPTGGGTGELFF. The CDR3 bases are TGTGCCAGCTCACCGACAGGGGGCGGCACCGGGGAGCTGTTTTTT.

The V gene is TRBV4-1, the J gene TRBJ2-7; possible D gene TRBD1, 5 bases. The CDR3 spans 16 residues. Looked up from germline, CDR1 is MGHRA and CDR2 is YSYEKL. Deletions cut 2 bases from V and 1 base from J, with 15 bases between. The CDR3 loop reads CASSQTIGALSYEQYF. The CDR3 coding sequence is TGCGCCAGCAGCCAAACGATAGGGGCATTGTCCTACGAGCAGTACTTC.

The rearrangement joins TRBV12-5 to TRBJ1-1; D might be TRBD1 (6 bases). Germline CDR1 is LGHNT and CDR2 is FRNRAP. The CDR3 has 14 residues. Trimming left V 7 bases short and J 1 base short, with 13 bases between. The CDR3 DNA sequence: TGTGCTAGTGCAGACAGGCGACGGAACACTGAAGCTTTCTTT. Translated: CASADRRRNTEAFF.

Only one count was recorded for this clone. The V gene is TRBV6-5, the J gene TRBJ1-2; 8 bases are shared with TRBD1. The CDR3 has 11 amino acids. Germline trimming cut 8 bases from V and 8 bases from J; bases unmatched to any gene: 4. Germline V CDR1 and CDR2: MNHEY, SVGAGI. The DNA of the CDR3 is TGTGCCAGCGGACAGGGCGAAGGCTACACCTTC. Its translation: CASGQGEGYTF.

The CDR3 here is CASSETRQGVKNIQYF. The CDR3 coding sequence is TGTGCCAGCAGTGAAACTAGACAGGGGGTCAAAAACATTCAGTACTTC. The chain employs TRBV25-1 and TRBJ2-4, with 9 bases fitting TRBD1. V lost 2 bases to trimming and J lost 3 bases; unmatched junction nucleotides: 5. The CDR3 length is 16 residues. Germline assignment: CDR1 MGHDK and CDR2 SYGVNS.

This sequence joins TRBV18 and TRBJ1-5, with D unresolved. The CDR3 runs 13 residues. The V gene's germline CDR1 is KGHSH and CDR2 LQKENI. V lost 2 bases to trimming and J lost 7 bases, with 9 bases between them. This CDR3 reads CASSPTGLQPQHF. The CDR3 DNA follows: TGTGCCAGCTCACCAACGGGGTTGCAGCCCCAGCATTTT.

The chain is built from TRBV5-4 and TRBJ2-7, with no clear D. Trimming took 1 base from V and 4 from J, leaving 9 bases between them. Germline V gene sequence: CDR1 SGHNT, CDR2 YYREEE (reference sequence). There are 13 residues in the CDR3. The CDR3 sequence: CASSLQPGYEQYF. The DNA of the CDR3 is TGTGCCAGCAGCTTGCAACCCGGTTACGAGCAGTACTTC.

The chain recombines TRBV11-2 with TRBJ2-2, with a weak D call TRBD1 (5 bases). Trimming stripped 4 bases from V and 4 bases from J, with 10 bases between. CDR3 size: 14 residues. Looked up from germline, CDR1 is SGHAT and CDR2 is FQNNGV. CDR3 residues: CASSSRQSTGELFF. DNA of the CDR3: TGTGCCAGCAGCTCCCGACAGTCCACCGGGGAGCTGTTTTTT.

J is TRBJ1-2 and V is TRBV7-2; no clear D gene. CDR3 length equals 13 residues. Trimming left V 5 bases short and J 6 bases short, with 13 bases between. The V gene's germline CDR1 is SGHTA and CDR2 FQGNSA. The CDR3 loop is CASSPSGVNGYTF. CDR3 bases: TGTGCCAGCAGCCCCAGCGGGGTCAATGGCTACACCTTC.

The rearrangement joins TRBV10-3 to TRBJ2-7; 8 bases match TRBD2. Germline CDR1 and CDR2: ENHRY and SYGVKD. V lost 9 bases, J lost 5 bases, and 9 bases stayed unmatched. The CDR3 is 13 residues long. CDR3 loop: CAIKGLAVHEQYF. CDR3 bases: TGTGCCATTAAAGGACTAGCCGTACACGAGCAGTACTTC.

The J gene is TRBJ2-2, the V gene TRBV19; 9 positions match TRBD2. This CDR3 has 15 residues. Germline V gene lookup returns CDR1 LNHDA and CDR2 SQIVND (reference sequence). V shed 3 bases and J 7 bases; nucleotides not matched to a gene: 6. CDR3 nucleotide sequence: TGTGCCAGTAGTATCCCTAGCGGGATTAGCGGGGAGCTGTTTTTT. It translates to CASSIPSGISGELFF.

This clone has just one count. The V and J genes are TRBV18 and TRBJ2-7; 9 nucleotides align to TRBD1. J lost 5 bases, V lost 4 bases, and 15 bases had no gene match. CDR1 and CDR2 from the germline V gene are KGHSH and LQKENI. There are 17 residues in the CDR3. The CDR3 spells CASSRVPAGTGRDEQYF. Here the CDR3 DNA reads TGTGCCAGCTCACGCGTCCCGGCCGGGACAGGGAGGGACGAGCAGTACTTC.

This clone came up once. In DNA form, the CDR3 reads TGTGCCACCAGTGATCATCGGACAGGGGAAAACTATGGCTACACCTTC. Protein sequence: CATSDHRTGENYGYTF. This chain connects TRBV24-1 to TRBJ1-2, with 9 bases matching TRBD1. CDR3 length: 16 residues. V was pared by 3 bases and J by 2 bases, with 6 bases of the junction left unmatched. From germline, CDR1 is KGHDR and CDR2 SFDVKD.

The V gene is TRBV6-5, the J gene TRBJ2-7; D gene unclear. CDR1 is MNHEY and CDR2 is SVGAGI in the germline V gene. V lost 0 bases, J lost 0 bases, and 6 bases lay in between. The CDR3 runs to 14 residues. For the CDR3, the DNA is TGTGCCAGCAGTTACTCGTCACTCTCCTACGAGCAGTACTTC. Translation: CASSYSSLSYEQYF.

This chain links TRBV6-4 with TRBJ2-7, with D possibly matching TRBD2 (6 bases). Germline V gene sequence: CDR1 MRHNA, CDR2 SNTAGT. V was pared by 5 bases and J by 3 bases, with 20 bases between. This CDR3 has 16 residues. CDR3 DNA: TGTGCCAGCAGTTTTCCCCGGGAGAACGCTTTCTACGAGCAGTACTTC. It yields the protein CASSFPRENAFYEQYF.

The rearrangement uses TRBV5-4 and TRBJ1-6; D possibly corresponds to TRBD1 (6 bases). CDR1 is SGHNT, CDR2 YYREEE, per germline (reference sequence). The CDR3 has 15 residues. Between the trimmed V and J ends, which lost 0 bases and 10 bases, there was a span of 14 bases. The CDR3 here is CASSLGQGLGSPLHF. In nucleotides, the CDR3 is TGTGCCAGCAGCTTGGGGCAGGGGTTGGGATCACCCCTCCACTTT.

The CDR3: CAISPGQGIGATNEKLFF. The DNA for the CDR3 is TGTGCCATCAGTCCGGGACAGGGGATCGGCGCAACTAATGAAAAACTGTTTTTT. J is TRBJ1-4 and V is TRBV10-3, with 10 bases matching TRBD1. The CDR3 consists of 18 residues. The germline V gene has CDR1 ENHRY and CDR2 SYGVKD. Unmatched junction bases numbered 9, after V lost 5 bases and J lost 0 bases.

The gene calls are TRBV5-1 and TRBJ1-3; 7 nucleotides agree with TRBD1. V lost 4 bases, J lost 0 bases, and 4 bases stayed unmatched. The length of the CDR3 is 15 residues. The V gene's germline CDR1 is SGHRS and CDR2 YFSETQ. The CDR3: CASSETGTSGNTIYF. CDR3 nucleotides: TGCGCCAGCAGCGAGACAGGGACCTCTGGAAACACCATATATTTT.

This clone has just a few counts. The CDR3 loop is CASRLRGGRTGELFF. The DNA of the CDR3 is TGTGCCAGCAGACTGCGGGGGGGCCGAACCGGGGAGCTGTTTTTT. The chain couples TRBV5-5 to TRBJ2-2, with 9 positions matching TRBD2. This CDR3 has 15 amino acids. The V segment lost 5 bases and the J segment 5 bases; nucleotides outside the gene matches: 7. CDR1 and CDR2 from the germline V gene are SGHKS and YYEKEE (reference sequence). The whole variable domain, filled in from reference TRBV5-5 and TRBJ2-2, reads DAGVTQSPTHLIKTRGQQVTLRCSPISGHKSVSWYQQVLGQGPQFIFQYYEKEERGRGNFPDRFSARQFPNYSSELNVNALLLGDSALYLCASRLRGGRTGELFFGEGSRLTVL.

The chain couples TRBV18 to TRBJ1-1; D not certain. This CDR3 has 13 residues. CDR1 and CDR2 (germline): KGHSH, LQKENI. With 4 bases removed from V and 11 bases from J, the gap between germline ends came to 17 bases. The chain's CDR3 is CASSLRRASEAFF. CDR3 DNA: TGTGCCAGCTCACTAAGGCGGGCCAGTGAGGCTTTCTTT. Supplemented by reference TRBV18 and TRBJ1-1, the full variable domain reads NAGVMQNPRHLVRRRGQEARLRCSPMKGHSHVYWYRQLPEEGLKFMVYLQKENIIDESGMPKERFSAEFPKEGPSILRIQQVVRGDSAAYFCASSLRRASEAFFGQGTRLTVV.